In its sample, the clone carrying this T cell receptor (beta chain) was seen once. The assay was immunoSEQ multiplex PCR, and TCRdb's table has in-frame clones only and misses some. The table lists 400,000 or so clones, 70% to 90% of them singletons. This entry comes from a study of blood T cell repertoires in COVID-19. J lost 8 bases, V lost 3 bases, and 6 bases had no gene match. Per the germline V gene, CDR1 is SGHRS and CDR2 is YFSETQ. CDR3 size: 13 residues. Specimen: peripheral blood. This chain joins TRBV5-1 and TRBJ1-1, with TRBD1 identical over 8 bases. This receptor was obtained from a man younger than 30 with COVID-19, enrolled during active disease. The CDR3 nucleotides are TGCGCCAGCAGCTCATTGGACAGGGACGAAGCTTTCTTT. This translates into CASSSLDRDEAFF.